The rows below give T cell receptor beta chains drawn from one sample of a study of regulatory T cells in long-lasting Graves disease. One entry per CDR3 protein results from TCRdb running MiXCR on the multiplex PCR reads. The table lists roughly 450,000 distinct CDR3 sequences, around 20% of them singletons. The source was peripheral blood mononuclear cells (PBMCs), collected when the disease was refractory, from a patient treated with antithyroid drugs. Receptors originate from a female donor with Graves disease. The CDR3 runs from the conserved cysteine through the conserved F or W. A D gene is named only where the DNA matches it firmly. Expanded clones are given a class, and other clones once, few, many or no size at all.

>TRBJ1-4|TRBV11-2|many|TRBD1
CASSQNRGGEKLFF
TGTGCCAGCAGCCAAAACAGGGGGGGTGAAAAACTGTTTTTT
>TRBJ2-3|TRBV10-3|-|TRBD2
CAISGLAGVEDTQYF
TGTGCCATCAGTGGTCTAGCGGGAGTTGAGGATACGCAGTATTTT
>TRBJ1-5|TRBV11-2|many|-
CASSLWGDSNQPQHF
TGTGCCAGCAGCTTATGGGGGGATAGCAATCAGCCCCAGCATTTT
>TRBJ1-5|TRBV6-2/TRBV6-3|many|TRBD1
CASSYGQGTQPQHF
TGTGCCAGCAGTTACGGACAGGGGACTCAGCCCCAGCATTTT
>TRBJ2-5|TRBV2|-|-
CASRSGIGPNWETQYF
TGCGCCAGCAGAAGTGGGATTGGACCGAATTGGGAGACCCAGTACTTC
>TRBJ2-5|TRBV29-1|-|TRBD1
CSVDKTGSQETQYF
TGCAGCGTTGACAAGACAGGGAGTCAAGAGACCCAGTACTTC
>TRBJ1-2|TRBV6-1|-|-
CASAGGLLGTF
TGTGCCAGCGCAGGAGGACTTTTGGGCACCTTC
>TRBJ1-1|TRBV20-1|-|TRBD1
CSARDRGQGAEAFF
TGCAGTGCTAGAGATAGGGGACAGGGGGCTGAAGCTTTCTTT
>TRBJ2-7|TRBV6-5|few|-
CASSYPDTTYEQYF
TGTGCCAGCAGTTACCCGGACACCACCTACGAGCAGTACTTC
>TRBJ2-7|TRBV5-1|-|-
CASSPSGAPSYEQYF
TGCGCCAGCAGCCCGTCGGGGGCGCCCTCCTACGAGCAGTACTTC
>TRBJ2-2|TRBV6-2/TRBV6-3|-|-
CASSYEPTHMARGHCPGELFF
TGTGCCAGCAGTTACGAACCAACCCATATGGCCCGAGGTCACTGCCCCGGGGAGCTGTTTTTT